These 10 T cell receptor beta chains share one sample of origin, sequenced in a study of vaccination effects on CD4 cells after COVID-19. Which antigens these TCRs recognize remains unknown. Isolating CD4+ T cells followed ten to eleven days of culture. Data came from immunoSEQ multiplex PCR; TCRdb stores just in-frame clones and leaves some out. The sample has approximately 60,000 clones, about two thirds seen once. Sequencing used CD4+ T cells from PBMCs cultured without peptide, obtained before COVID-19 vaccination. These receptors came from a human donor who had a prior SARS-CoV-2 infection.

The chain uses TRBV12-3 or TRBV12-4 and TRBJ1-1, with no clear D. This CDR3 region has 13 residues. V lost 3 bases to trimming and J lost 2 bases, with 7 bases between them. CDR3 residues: CASSFMHNTEAFF. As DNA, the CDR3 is TGTGCCAGCAGTTTTATGCATAACACTGAAGCTTTCTTT.

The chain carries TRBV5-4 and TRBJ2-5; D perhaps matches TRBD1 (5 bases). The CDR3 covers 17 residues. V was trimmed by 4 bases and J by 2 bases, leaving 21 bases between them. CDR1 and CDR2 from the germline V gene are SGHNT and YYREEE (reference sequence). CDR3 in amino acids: CASSPDSVSLIQETQYF. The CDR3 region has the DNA TGTGCCAGCAGCCCCGACAGTGTATCGCTCATTCAAGAGACCCAGTACTTC.

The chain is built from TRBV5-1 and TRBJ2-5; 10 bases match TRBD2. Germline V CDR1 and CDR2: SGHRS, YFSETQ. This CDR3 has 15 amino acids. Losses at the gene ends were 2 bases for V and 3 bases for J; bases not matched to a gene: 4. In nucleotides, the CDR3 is TGCGCCAGCAGCTTCCTAGCGGGAGAGGAAGAGACCCAGTACTTC. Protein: CASSFLAGEEETQYF.

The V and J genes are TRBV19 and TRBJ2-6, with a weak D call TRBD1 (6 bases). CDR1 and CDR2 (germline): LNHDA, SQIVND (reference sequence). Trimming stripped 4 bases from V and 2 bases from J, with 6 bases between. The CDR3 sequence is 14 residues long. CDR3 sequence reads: CASSTGAGANVLTF. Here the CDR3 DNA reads TGTGCCAGTAGTACAGGGGCTGGGGCCAACGTCCTGACTTTC.

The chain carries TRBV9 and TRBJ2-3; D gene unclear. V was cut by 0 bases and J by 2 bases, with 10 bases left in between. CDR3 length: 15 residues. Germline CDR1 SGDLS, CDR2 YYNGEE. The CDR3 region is CASSVAFMVTDTQYF. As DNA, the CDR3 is TGTGCCAGCAGCGTAGCTTTCATGGTCACAGATACGCAGTATTTT.

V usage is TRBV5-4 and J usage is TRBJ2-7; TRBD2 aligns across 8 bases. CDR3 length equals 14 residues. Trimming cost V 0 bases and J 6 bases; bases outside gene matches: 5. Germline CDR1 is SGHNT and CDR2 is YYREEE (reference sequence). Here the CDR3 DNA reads TGTGCCAGCAGCTTGGAGCGGGAGAGATCCGAGCAGTACTTC. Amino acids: CASSLERERSEQYF.

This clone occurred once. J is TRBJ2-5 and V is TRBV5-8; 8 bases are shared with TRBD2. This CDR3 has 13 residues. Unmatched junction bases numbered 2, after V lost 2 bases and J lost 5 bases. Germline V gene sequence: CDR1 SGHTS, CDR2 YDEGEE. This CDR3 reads CASSLAGVETQYF. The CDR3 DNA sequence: TGTGCCAGCAGCTTAGCGGGAGTCGAGACCCAGTACTTC.

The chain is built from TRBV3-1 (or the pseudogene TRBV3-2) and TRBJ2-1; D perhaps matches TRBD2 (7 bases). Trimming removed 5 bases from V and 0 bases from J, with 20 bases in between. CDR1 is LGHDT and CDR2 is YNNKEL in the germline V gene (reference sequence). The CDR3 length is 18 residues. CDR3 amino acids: CASSTRWGRGSSYNEQFF. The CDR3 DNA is TGTGCCAGCAGCACCCGGTGGGGGCGGGGGAGCTCCTACAATGAGCAGTTCTTC.

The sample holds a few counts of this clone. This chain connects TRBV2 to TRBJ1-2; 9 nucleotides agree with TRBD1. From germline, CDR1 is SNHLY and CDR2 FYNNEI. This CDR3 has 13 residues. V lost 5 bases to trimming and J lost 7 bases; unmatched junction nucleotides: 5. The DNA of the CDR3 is TGTGCCAGCAGTCGGGACAGGGCGAGTGGCTACACCTTC. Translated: CASSRDRASGYTF.

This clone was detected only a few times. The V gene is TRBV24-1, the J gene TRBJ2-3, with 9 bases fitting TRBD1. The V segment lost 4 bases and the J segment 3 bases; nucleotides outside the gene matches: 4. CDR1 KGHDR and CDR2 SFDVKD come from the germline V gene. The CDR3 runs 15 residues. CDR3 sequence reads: CATSETGQGTDTQYF. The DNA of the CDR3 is TGTGCCACCAGTGAGACTGGACAGGGGACAGATACGCAGTATTTT.